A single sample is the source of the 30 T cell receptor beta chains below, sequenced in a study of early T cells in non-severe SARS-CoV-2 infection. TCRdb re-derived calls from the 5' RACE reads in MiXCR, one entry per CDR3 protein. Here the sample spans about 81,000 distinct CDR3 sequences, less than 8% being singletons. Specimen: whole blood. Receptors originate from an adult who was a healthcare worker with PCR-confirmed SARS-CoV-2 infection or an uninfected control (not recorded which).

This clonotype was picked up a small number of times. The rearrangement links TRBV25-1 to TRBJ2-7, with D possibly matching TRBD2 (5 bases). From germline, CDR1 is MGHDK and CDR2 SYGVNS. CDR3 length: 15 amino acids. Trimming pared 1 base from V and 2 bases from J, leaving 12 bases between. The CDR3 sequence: CASSELGSGPYEQYF. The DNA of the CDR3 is TGTGCCAGCAGTGAATTGGGGAGTGGGCCCTACGAGCAGTACTTC.

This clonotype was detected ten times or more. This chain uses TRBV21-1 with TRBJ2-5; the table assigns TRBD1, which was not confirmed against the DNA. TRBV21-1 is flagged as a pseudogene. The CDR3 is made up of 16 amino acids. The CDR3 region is CASSTADRAIQETQYF. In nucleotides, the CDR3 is TGTGCCAGCAGCACCGCGGACAGGGCCATACAAGAGACCCAGTACTTC.

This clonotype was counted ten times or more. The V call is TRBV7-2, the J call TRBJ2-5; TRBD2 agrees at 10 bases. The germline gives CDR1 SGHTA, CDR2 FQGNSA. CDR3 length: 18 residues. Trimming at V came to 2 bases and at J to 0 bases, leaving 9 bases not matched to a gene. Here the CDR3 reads CASSLSSVAGGYQETQYF. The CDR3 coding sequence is TGTGCCAGCAGCTTATCTAGCGTAGCGGGAGGCTACCAAGAGACCCAGTACTTC.

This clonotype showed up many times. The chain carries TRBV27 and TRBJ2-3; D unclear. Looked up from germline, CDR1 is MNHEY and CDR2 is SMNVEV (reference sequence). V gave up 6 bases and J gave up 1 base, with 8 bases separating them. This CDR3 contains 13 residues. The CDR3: CASSPAGTDTQYF. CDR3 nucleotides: TGTGCCAGCAGCCCCGCCGGCACAGATACGCAGTATTTT.

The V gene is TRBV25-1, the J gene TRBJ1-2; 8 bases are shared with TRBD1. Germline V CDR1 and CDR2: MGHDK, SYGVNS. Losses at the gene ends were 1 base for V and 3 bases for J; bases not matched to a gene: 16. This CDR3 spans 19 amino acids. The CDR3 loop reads CASSEFGQGGEMMDYGYTF. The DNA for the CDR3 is TGTGCCAGCAGTGAATTCGGACAGGGCGGGGAGATGATGGACTATGGCTACACCTTC.

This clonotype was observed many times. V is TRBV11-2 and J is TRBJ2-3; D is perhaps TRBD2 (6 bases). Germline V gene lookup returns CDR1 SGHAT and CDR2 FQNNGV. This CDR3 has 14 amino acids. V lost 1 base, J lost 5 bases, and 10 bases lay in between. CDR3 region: CASSLAGEGDTQYF. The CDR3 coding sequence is TGTGCCAGCAGCTTAGCGGGAGAGGGAGATACGCAGTATTTT.

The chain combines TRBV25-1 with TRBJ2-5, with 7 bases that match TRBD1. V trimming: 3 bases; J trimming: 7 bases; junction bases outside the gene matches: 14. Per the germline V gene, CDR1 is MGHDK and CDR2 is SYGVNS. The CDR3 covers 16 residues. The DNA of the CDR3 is TGTGCCAGCAGTGATAAACAGGGGCCGTTCTTTTCGACCCAGTACTTC. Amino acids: CASSDKQGPFFSTQYF.

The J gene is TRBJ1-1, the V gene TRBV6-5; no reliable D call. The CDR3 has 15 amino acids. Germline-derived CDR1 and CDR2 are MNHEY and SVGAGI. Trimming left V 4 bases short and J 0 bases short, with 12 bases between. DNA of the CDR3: TGTGCCAGCAGTTCGAGGACCAAAGTGAACACTGAAGCTTTCTTT. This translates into CASSSRTKVNTEAFF.

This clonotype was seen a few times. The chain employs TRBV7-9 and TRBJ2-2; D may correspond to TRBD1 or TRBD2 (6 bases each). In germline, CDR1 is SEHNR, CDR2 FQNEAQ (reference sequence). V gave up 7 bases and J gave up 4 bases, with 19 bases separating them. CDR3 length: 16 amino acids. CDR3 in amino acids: CASTKEGGAGTGELFF. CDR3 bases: TGTGCCAGCACCAAAGAGGGGGGCGCAGGCACCGGGGAGCTGTTTTTT.

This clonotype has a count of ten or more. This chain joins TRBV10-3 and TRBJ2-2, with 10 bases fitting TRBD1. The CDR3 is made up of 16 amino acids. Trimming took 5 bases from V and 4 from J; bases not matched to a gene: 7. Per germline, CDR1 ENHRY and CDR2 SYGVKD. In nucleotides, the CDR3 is TGTGCCATCAGTAGCCCGGGACAGGGGTTCACCGGGGAGCTGTTTTTT. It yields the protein CAISSPGQGFTGELFF.

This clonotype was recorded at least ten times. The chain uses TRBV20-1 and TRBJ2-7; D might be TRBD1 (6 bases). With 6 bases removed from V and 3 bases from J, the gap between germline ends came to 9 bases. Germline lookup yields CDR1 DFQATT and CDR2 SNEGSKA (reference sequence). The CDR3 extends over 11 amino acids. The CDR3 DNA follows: TGCAGTGCCGCACAGGGCTACGAGCAGTACTTC. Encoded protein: CSAAQGYEQYF.

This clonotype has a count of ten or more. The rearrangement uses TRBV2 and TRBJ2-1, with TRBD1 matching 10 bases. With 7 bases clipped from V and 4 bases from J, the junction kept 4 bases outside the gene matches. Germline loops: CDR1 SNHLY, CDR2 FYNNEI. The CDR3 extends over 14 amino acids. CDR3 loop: CASIRDRGYNEQFF. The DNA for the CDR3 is TGTGCCAGCATCCGGGACAGGGGATACAATGAGCAGTTCTTC. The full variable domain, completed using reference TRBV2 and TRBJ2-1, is EPEVTQTPSHQVTQMGQEVILRCVPISNHLYFYWYRQILGQKVEFLVSFYNNEISEKSEIFDDQFSVERPDGSNFTLKIRSTKLEDSAMYFCASIRDRGYNEQFFGPGTRLTVL.

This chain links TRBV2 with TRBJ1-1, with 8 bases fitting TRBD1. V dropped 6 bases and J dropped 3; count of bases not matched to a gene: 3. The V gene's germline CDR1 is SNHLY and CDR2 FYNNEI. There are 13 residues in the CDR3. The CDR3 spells CASRTGGYTEAFF. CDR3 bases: TGTGCCAGCAGAACAGGGGGGTACACTGAAGCTTTCTTT.

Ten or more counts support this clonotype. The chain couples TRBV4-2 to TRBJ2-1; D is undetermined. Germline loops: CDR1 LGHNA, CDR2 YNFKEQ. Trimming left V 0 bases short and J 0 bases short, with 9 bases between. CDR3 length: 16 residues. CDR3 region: CASSQDNSDSYNEQFF. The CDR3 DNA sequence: TGTGCCAGCAGCCAAGATAATTCGGACTCCTACAATGAGCAGTTCTTC.

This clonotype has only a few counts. CDR3 amino acids: CASSSRQGNNSPLHF. CDR3 DNA: TGTGCCAGCAGCTCGAGACAGGGTAATAATTCACCCCTCCACTTT. V usage is TRBV7-2 and J usage is TRBJ1-6; 7 bases agree with TRBD1. Germline CDR1 and CDR2: SGHTA and FQGNSA. V lost 4 bases to trimming and J lost 5 bases; unmatched junction nucleotides: 5. The CDR3 has 15 amino acids.

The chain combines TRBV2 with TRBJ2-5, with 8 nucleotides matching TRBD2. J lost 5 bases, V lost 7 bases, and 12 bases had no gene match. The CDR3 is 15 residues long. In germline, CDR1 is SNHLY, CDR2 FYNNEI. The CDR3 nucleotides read TGTGCCAGCACCAGGGGACTAGGAGTTGCGGAGACCCAGTACTTC. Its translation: CASTRGLGVAETQYF.

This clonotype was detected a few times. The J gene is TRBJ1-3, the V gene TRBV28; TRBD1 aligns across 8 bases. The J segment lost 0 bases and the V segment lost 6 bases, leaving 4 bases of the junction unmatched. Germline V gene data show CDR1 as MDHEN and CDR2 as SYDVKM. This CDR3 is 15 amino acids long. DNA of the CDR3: TGTGCCAGCAGCCGGACAGGGAACTCTGGAAACACCATATATTTT. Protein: CASSRTGNSGNTIYF.

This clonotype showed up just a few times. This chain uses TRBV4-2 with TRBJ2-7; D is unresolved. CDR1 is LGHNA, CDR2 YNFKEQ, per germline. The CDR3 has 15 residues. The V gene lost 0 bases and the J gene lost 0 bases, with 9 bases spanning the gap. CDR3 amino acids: CASSQEDRTSYEQYF. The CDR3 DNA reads TGTGCCAGCAGCCAAGAGGACCGTACCTCCTACGAGCAGTACTTC.

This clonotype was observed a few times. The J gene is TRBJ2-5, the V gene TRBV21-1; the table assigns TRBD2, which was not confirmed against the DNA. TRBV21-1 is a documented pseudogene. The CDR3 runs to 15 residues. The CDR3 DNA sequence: TGTGCCAGCAGCAAACTAGCGGGGGCCCAAGAGACCCAGTACTTC. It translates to CASSKLAGAQETQYF.

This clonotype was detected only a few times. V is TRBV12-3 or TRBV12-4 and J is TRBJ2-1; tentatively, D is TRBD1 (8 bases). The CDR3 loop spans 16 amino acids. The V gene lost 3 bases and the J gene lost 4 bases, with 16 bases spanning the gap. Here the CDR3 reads CASSFYGGTGYNEQFF. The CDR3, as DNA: TGTGCCAGCAGTTTCTACGGGGGGACAGGATACAATGAGCAGTTCTTC.

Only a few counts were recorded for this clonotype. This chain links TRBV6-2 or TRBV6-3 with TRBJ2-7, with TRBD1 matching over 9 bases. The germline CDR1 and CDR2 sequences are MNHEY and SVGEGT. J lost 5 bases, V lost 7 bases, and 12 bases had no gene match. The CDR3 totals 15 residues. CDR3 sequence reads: CASTSRGTGIHEQYF. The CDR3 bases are TGTGCCAGCACCTCCCGGGGGACAGGGATCCACGAGCAGTACTTC.

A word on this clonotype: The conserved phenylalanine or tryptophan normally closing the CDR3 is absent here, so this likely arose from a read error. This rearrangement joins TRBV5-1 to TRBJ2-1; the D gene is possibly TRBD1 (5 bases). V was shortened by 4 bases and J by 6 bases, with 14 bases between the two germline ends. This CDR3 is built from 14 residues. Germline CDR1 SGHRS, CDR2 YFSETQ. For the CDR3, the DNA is TGCGCCAGCAGCCCGTGGGTAGGGGTCAATGAGCAGTTCTCC. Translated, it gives CASSPWVGVNEQFS.

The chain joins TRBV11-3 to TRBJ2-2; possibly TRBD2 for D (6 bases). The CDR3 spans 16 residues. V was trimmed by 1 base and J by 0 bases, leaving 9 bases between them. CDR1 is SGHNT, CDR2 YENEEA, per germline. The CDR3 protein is CASSLGGGTNTGELFF. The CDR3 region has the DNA TGTGCCAGCAGCTTAGGTGGCGGGACGAACACCGGGGAGCTGTTTTTT. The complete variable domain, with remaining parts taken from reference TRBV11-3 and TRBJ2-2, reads EAGVVQSPRYKIIEKKQPVAFWCNPISGHNTLYWYLQNLGQGPELLIRYENEEAVDDSQLPKDRFSAERLKGVDSTLKIQPAELGDSAVYLCASSLGGGTNTGELFFGEGSRLTVL.

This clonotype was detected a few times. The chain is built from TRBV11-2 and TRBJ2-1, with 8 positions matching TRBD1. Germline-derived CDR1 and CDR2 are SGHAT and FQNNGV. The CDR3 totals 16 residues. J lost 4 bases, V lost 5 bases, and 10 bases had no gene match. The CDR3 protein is CASSPRQGMGYNEQFF. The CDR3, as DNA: TGTGCCAGCAGCCCTCGACAGGGGATGGGGTACAATGAGCAGTTCTTC.

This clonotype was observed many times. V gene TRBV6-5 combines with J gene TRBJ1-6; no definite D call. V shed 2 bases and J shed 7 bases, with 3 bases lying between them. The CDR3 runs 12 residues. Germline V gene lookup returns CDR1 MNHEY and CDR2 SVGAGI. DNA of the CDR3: TGTGCCAGCAGTTACAAGAATTCACCCCTCCACTTT. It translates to CASSYKNSPLHF.

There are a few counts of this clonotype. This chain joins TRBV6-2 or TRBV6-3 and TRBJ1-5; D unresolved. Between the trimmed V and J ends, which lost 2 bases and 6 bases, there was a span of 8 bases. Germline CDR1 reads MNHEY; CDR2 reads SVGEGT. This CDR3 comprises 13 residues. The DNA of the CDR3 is TGTGCCAGCAGTTACGTTCCCCGTCAGCCCCAGCATTTT. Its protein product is CASSYVPRQPQHF.

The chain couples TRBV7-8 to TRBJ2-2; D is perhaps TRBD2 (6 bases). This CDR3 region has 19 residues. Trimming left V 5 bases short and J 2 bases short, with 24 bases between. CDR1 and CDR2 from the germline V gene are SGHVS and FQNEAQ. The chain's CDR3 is CASSKTSPGLTINTGELFF. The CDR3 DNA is TGTGCCAGCAGCAAAACTTCACCGGGACTGACTATAAACACCGGGGAGCTGTTTTTT.

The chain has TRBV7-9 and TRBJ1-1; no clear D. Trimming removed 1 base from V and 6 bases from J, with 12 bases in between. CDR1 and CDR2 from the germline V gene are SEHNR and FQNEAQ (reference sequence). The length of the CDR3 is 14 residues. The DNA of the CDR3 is TGTGCCAGCAGCTTAGTACTAGACGGGTCTGAAGCTTTCTTT. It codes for CASSLVLDGSEAFF. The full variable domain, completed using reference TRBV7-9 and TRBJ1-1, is DTGVSQNPRHKITKRGQNVTFRCDPISEHNRLYWYRQTLGQGPEFLTYFQNEAQLEKSRLLSDRFSAERPKGSFSTLEIQRTEQGDSAMYLCASSLVLDGSEAFFGQGTRLTVV.

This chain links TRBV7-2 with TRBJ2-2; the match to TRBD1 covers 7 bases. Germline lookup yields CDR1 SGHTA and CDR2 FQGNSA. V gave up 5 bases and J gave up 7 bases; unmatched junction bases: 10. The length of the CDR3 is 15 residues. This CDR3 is CASSANRGGNGELFF. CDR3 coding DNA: TGTGCCAGCAGCGCCAACAGGGGTGGTAACGGGGAGCTGTTTTTT.

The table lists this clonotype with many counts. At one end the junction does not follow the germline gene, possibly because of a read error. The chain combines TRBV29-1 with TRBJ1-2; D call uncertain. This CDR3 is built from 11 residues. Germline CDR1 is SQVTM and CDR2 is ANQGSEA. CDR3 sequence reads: CSVEDVPRVAF. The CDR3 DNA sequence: TGCAGCGTTGAAGATGTACCCCGAGTCGCTTTC. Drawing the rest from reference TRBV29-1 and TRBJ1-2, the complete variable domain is SAVISQKPSRDICQRGTSLTIQCQVDSQVTMMFWYRQQPGQSLTLIATANQGSEATYESGFVIDKFPISRPNLTFSTLTVSNMSPEDSSIYLCSVEDVPRVAFGSGTRLTVV.